This paragraph reports one T cell receptor (beta chain). This clonotype was recorded a few times. There is no known antigen for this receptor. Base qualities are missing; no much larger clone stands one base away. V lost 2 bases and J lost 0 bases; the stretch between them is 11 bases long. Per the germline V gene, KGHDR is the CDR1 and SFDVKD is the CDR2. Its CDR3 holds 16 amino acids, cysteine through phenylalanine. Of all the DNA, just the CDR3 is kept, 48 bases in frame from base 1. The sample belongs to a study of response to subunit inactivated influenza vaccine (dated by TCRdb to about 2018). The study in broad terms: Deep quantitative profiling of the T cell receptor repertoire was used in the study to follow responses to a trivalent subunit inactivated influenza vaccine. Study-wide conclusions, independent of this receptor: The authors suggested that each seasonal influenza vaccination may recruit only a limited number of new T cells.

The library was generated by RT-PCR. The sequencer was an Illumina HiSeq 2500. In TCRdb, the public reads were trimmed at Q25 with fastp and aligned with MiXCR, with productive beta chains retained. Rows with one shared CDR3 protein collapse into an entry with the most common genes and DNA. This sample holds about 540,000 distinct CDR3 sequences; 12% to 15% were observed only once. The ten most abundant clones make up 11% of the sample. The sample consisted of PBMCs from blood, taken about 11 days after vaccination. The TCR sequence derives from a man in his fifties or sixties who received an inactivated influenza vaccine. Donor details come from another sample of the same person, matched by shared clones. This receptor chain uses TRBV24-1 and TRBJ2-3; TRBD1 is perhaps the D gene, given 7 matching bases. The CDR3 sequence is CATSDWAGQSTDTQYF. The nucleotide sequence reads TGTGCCACCAGTGATTGGGCGGGACAGAGCACAGATACGCAGTATTTT.